Listed below are T cell receptor beta chains from one sample, sequenced in a study of cytomegalovirus exposure and HLA in healthy donors. The assay was immunoSEQ multiplex PCR, and TCRdb's table has in-frame clones only and misses some. The sample carries under 200,000 clones, approximately 96% recorded once. Sequencing input: PBMCs. These receptors originate from a young woman in good health and CMV-seronegative. CDR3s include the opening cysteine and the closing phenylalanine or tryptophan. D genes are given only for firm matches.

d_call	v_call	j_call	cdr3_nt	cdr3_aa
-	TRBV5-1	TRBJ1-2	TGCGCCAGCAAAAAGGTGGGAGGCTATGGCTACACCTTC	CASKKVGGYGYTF
TRBD2	TRBV6-5	TRBJ2-7	TGTGCCAGCAGTCCCACGCGGGGGGTCCTCTACGAGCAGTACTTC	CASSPTRGVLYEQYF
-	TRBV14	TRBJ1-2	TGTGCCAGCAGCCCCAGGGATAACTATGGCTACACCTTC	CASSPRDNYGYTF
-	TRBV7-9	TRBJ1-6	TGTGCCAGCAGCTTAGGGGGGGGCCCCCCGAAGACCTATAATTCACCCCTCCACTTT	CASSLGGGPPKTYNSPLHF
TRBD2	TRBV5-1	TRBJ2-3	TGCGCCAGCAGCTTGGCTAGGACTAGCGGGGGGGCGAGCACAGATACGCAGTATTTT	CASSLARTSGGASTDTQYF
TRBD1	TRBV5-5	TRBJ1-2	TGTGCCAGCAGCTTGATCGGGACAGCTAACTATGGCTACACCTTC	CASSLIGTANYGYTF
-	TRBV9	TRBJ1-1	TGTGCCAGCAGCGTACTAGGGGGGGCTGAAGCTTTCTTT	CASSVLGGAEAFF
TRBD1	TRBV19	TRBJ2-5	TGTGCCAGTAGAGAGACAGGGGAAGAGACCCAGTACTTC	CASRETGEETQYF
TRBD1	TRBV4-2	TRBJ1-5	TGTGCCAGCAGCCCGACAGGGGATCAGCCCCAGCATTTT	CASSPTGDQPQHF
TRBD1	TRBV6-6	TRBJ1-2	TGTGCCAGCAGTTACGACAGGGAAAGGGGAGGCTACACCTTC	CASSYDRERGGYTF
TRBD1	TRBV5-1	TRBJ2-2	TGCGCCAGCAGACGGGACAGCACCGGGGAGCTGTTTTTT	CASRRDSTGELFF
-	TRBV10-3	TRBJ1-2	TGTGCCATCAGTGAGGGGGGCGGTGGCTACACCTTC	CAISEGGGGYTF